The clone carrying this T cell receptor (beta chain) has at least ten counts. Its antigen is not known. The sample comes from a study of T cell repertoires in cytomegalovirus infection. Overall study results and limits: Cumulative frequency of public TCR beta families picked out carriers of CMV plus the relevant HLA.

MiXCR, applied by TCRdb to the reads, yields one record per CDR3 protein. The sample shows about 190,000 distinct CDR3 sequences, about 28% of them seen only once. The TCR originated in a human donor in good health (CMV status not recorded). Some clones in this sample may be carry-over from other donors' samples. Input material: PBMCs.

The CDR3 here is CASSLADSGTGRNTIYF. The CDR3 bases are TGTGCCAGCAGCTTAGCGGACTCCGGGACAGGGCGAAACACCATATATTTT. V gene TRBV7-8 combines with J gene TRBJ1-3; 9 bases are shared with TRBD1. This CDR3 spans 17 amino acids. The ends lost 0 bases at V and 5 bases at J; junction bases unmatched: 8. Germline V gene data show CDR1 as SGHVS and CDR2 as FQNEAQ.